A single sample gave rise to the 27 T cell receptor beta chains below, sequenced in a study of T cells in localized non-small cell lung cancer. Clones were sequenced by immunoSEQ multiplex PCR, and TCRdb holds only the in-frame ones, with some missing. Among roughly 27,000 clones listed, approximately 89% were seen once. Material: peripheral blood, obtained before any cancer treatment. These TCRs come from a female donor older than 55 with stage I lung adenocarcinoma.

CDR3 coding DNA: TGTGCCTTAAGGCACCCTTGGGCTGAAGCTTTCTTT. Its translation is CALRHPWAEAFF. The chain links TRBV30 to TRBJ1-1; no clear D gene. The V gene lost 7 bases and the J gene lost 6 bases, with 15 bases spanning the gap. The CDR3 sequence is 12 residues long. Per the germline V gene, CDR1 is GTSNPN and CDR2 is SVGIG (reference sequence).

The CDR3 protein is CASSLSGSIGQETQYF. The DNA of the CDR3 is TGCGCCAGCAGCTTGTCCGGCAGTATAGGGCAAGAGACCCAGTACTTC. The chain links TRBV5-1 to TRBJ2-5; no reliable D call. Germline lookup yields CDR1 SGHRS and CDR2 YFSETQ. The CDR3 consists of 16 residues. V was shortened by 1 base and J by 2 bases, with 15 bases between the two germline ends.

The chain links TRBV6-6 to TRBJ2-7; 12 positions match TRBD2. V lost 2 bases and J lost 3; bases outside the gene matches: 2. The CDR3 sequence is 15 residues long. Germline CDR1 and CDR2: MNHNY and SVGAGI (reference sequence). The CDR3 DNA follows: TGTGCCAGCAGTTACGAGACTAGCGGGAGCTACGAGCAGTACTTC. The encoded protein is CASSYETSGSYEQYF.

The genes are TRBV7-9 and TRBJ2-1; 7 positions match TRBD1. The J segment lost 5 bases and the V segment lost 2 bases, leaving 6 bases of the junction unmatched. CDR1 is SEHNR and CDR2 is FQNEAQ in the germline V gene (reference sequence). The CDR3 consists of 15 residues. The CDR3 spells CASSLRQGYDNEQFF. CDR3 bases: TGTGCCAGCAGCTTACGACAGGGTTATGACAATGAGCAGTTCTTC.

The chain employs TRBV5-5 and TRBJ2-4; D gene unclear. Trimming shortened V by 9 bases and J by 2 bases, and 12 bases separated the two germline ends. The CDR3 contains 13 residues. Germline V gene sequence: CDR1 SGHKS, CDR2 YYEKEE (reference sequence). The CDR3 DNA sequence: TGTGCCACAGGCCTAGGGACCAAAAACATTCAGTACTTC. Translation gives CATGLGTKNIQYF.

This clone was seen a handful of times. The gene calls are TRBV28 and TRBJ1-5; 8 bases align to TRBD1. This CDR3 region has 14 residues. In germline, CDR1 is MDHEN, CDR2 SYDVKM. The V and J ends lost 6 bases and 4 bases, in that order; junction bases with no gene match: 5. The DNA of the CDR3 is TGTGCCAGCAGAGGACAGGGCCCAAATCAGCCCCAGCATTTT. This encodes CASRGQGPNQPQHF.

This clone was observed a single time. The CDR3 coding sequence is TGTGCCAGCAGTTTATCGACAAGGGGTTTGAATTCACCCCTCCACTTT. Its protein product is CASSLSTRGLNSPLHF. The rearrangement uses TRBV27 and TRBJ1-6, with D tentatively TRBD1 (5 bases). CDR3 length: 16 amino acids. The V and J ends lost 0 bases and 7 bases respectively, with 13 bases between them. Germline CDR1 reads MNHEY; CDR2 reads SMNVEV (reference sequence).

V is TRBV19 and J is TRBJ1-5, with a possible D match to TRBD1 (6 bases). CDR1 is LNHDA, CDR2 SQIVND, per germline (reference sequence). The CDR3 extends over 13 amino acids. Trimming took off 7 bases at V and 2 bases at J, with 9 bases between the two ends. The chain's CDR3 is CASIGGGNQPQHF. The CDR3 DNA sequence: TGTGCCAGTATAGGGGGTGGCAATCAGCCCCAGCATTTT.

The chain joins TRBV5-1 to TRBJ1-4; 12 nucleotides align to TRBD1. The CDR3 contains 15 residues. Losses at the gene ends were 3 bases for V and 6 bases for J; bases not matched to a gene: 3. From germline, CDR1 is SGHRS and CDR2 YFSETQ. The CDR3 DNA reads as TGCGCCAGCAGCTCTGGGACAGGGGGCTATGAAAAACTGTTTTTT. This encodes CASSSGTGGYEKLFF.

This chain connects TRBV11-2 to TRBJ2-3; 7 nucleotides align to TRBD2. The ends lost 3 bases at V and 4 bases at J; junction bases unmatched: 1. This CDR3 contains 13 residues. Germline V gene lookup returns CDR1 SGHAT and CDR2 FQNNGV. For the CDR3, the DNA is TGTGCCAGCAGCTTCGGGAGGTCAGATACGCAGTATTTT. Amino acids: CASSFGRSDTQYF.

The rearrangement links TRBV2 to TRBJ2-7, with a weak D call TRBD1 (6 bases). CDR1 is SNHLY and CDR2 is FYNNEI in the germline V gene. The CDR3 sequence is 12 residues long. V was cut by 7 bases and J by 2 bases, with 9 bases left in between. The CDR3 region is CASKGETYEQYF. DNA for the CDR3: TGTGCCAGCAAGGGGGAAACCTACGAGCAGTACTTC. Variable domain in full (rest from reference TRBV2 and TRBJ2-7): EPEVTQTPSHQVTQMGQEVILRCVPISNHLYFYWYRQILGQKVEFLVSFYNNEISEKSEIFDDQFSVERPDGSNFTLKIRSTKLEDSAMYFCASKGETYEQYFGPGTRLTVT.

This clone has more than one count but fewer than ten. This chain connects TRBV2 to TRBJ2-7; TRBD1 matches 8 bases. Losses at the gene ends were 11 bases for V and 3 bases for J; bases not matched to a gene: 6. The CDR3 totals 12 residues. The germline gives CDR1 SNHLY, CDR2 FYNNEI. For the CDR3, the DNA is TGTGCCTGGGGACAGGAGAACTACGAGCAGTACTTC. It yields the protein CAWGQENYEQYF.

V usage is TRBV5-1 and J usage is TRBJ2-7; possible D gene TRBD2, 5 bases. The CDR3 has 15 amino acids. Germline V gene lookup returns CDR1 SGHRS and CDR2 YFSETQ. V lost 4 bases to trimming and J lost 2 bases, with 16 bases between them. The CDR3 region is CASSVPGSATYEQYF. The CDR3 DNA is TGCGCCAGCAGCGTCCCGGGGAGCGCTACCTACGAGCAGTACTTC.

The CDR3 DNA reads as TGTGCCAGCAGTCCTGGGGGACAGCGCACAGATACGCAGTATTTT. It yields the protein CASSPGGQRTDTQYF. The chain links TRBV5-4 to TRBJ2-3; 7 nucleotides align to TRBD1. Germline CDR1 and CDR2: SGHNT and YYREEE (reference sequence). V trimming: 5 bases; J trimming: 1 base; junction bases outside the gene matches: 7. The CDR3 is made up of 15 amino acids. Together with reference TRBV5-4 and TRBJ2-3, the CDR3 gives the full variable domain: ETGVTQSPTHLIKTRGQQVTLRCSSQSGHNTVSWYQQALGQGPQFIFQYYREEENGRGNFPPRFSGLQFPNYSSELNVNALELDDSALYLCASSPGGQRTDTQYFGPGTRLTVL.

This chain links TRBV6-6 with TRBJ1-5; maybe TRBD1 (5 bases). The CDR3 consists of 10 residues. V lost 8 bases and J 6 bases, leaving 5 bases between the germline ends. Germline CDR1 reads MNHNY; CDR2 reads SVGAGI (reference sequence). The CDR3 DNA reads as TGTGCCAGCCAGGGTCAGCCCCAGCATTTT. Protein: CASQGQPQHF.

The J gene is TRBJ1-1, the V gene TRBV9; D perhaps matches TRBD1 (6 bases). This CDR3 has 21 residues. The V end was cut by 0 bases, the J end by 1 base, with 28 bases between. Germline assignment: CDR1 SGDLS and CDR2 YYNGEE. The CDR3 coding sequence is TGTGCCAGCAGCGTAGGATATCTAACGACAGGACCGATAGAAGCGAACACTGAAGCTTTCTTT. This sequence encodes CASSVGYLTTGPIEANTEAFF.

The chain couples TRBV27 to TRBJ2-7; D is unclear. Per the germline V gene, CDR1 is MNHEY and CDR2 is SMNVEV (reference sequence). The CDR3 has 14 residues. The V end lost 3 bases, the J end lost 0 bases, and 9 bases lay between the germline ends. This CDR3 reads CASSFGGPSYEQYF. The CDR3 nucleotides read TGTGCCAGCAGTTTTGGCGGACCCTCCTACGAGCAGTACTTC.

The chain joins TRBV5-4 to TRBJ2-2; 7 nucleotides match TRBD2. The length of the CDR3 is 16 residues. CDR1 SGHNT and CDR2 YYREEE come from the germline V gene (reference sequence). V lost 1 base and J lost 2; bases outside the gene matches: 5. CDR3 sequence reads: CASSLMLAANTGELFF. The CDR3 DNA sequence: TGTGCCAGCAGCTTGATGCTAGCGGCCAACACCGGGGAGCTGTTTTTT.

This clone showed up just a few times. This rearrangement joins TRBV30 to TRBJ2-1; a weak D match, TRBD2 (6 bases). V lost 2 bases, J lost 11 bases, and 13 bases lay in between. CDR1 is GTSNPN and CDR2 is SVGIG in the germline V gene (reference sequence). This CDR3 comprises 12 residues. Here the CDR3 DNA reads TGTGCCTGGAGTTTGTCTAGCGTCCAGCAGTTCTTC. It encodes CAWSLSSVQQFF.

The CDR3 DNA is TGTGCCAGCAGGGTGGGTCGGGGGAACACTGAAGCTTTCTTT. As protein: CASRVGRGNTEAFF. The chain carries TRBV6-6 and TRBJ1-1, with D unresolved. Trimming took 6 bases from V and 1 from J, leaving 12 bases between them. The CDR3 contains 14 residues. Germline CDR1 is MNHNY and CDR2 is SVGAGI (reference sequence).

The rearrangement joins TRBV4-1 to TRBJ1-4; D gene ambiguous. V dropped 0 bases and J dropped 0 bases, with 11 bases sitting between them. The CDR3 spans 17 residues. Germline values: CDR1 MGHRA, CDR2 YSYEKL. The CDR3 protein is CASSQEGEGATNEKLFF. DNA for the CDR3: TGCGCCAGCAGCCAAGAAGGTGAAGGCGCAACTAATGAAAAACTGTTTTTT.

This chain joins TRBV6-5 and TRBJ2-7; TRBD2 aligns across 9 bases. This CDR3 has 15 residues. V lost 6 bases and J lost 4; bases outside the gene matches: 10. Germline CDR1 and CDR2: MNHEY and SVGAGI. CDR3 protein: CASSLGTSRSYEQYF. In nucleotides, the CDR3 is TGTGCCAGCAGCCTTGGGACTAGCAGAAGTTACGAGCAGTACTTC.

The chain is built from TRBV7-9 and TRBJ2-7; D unresolved. This CDR3 comprises 12 residues. The germline V and J ends were trimmed by 2 bases and 3 bases, with 5 bases remaining between them. CDR1 and CDR2 from the germline V gene are SEHNR and FQNEAQ (reference sequence). The CDR3 DNA reads TGTGCCAGCAGCTTATCTAGCTACGAGCAGTACTTC. Translated, it gives CASSLSSYEQYF.

The genes are TRBV2 and TRBJ1-2, with D hard to call. Germline CDR1 and CDR2: SNHLY and FYNNEI. V was pared by 5 bases and J by 4 bases, with 8 bases between. The CDR3 runs 12 residues. DNA of the CDR3: TGTGCCAGCAGTCCGGGGTCCTATGGCTACACCTTC. It codes for CASSPGSYGYTF. Full variable domain (outside the CDR3, taken from reference TRBV2 and TRBJ1-2): EPEVTQTPSHQVTQMGQEVILRCVPISNHLYFYWYRQILGQKVEFLVSFYNNEISEKSEIFDDQFSVERPDGSNFTLKIRSTKLEDSAMYFCASSPGSYGYTFGSGTRLTVV.

This chain uses TRBV9 with TRBJ1-1; 9 positions agree with TRBD1. The CDR3 is 14 amino acids. The J segment lost 5 bases and the V segment lost 5 bases, leaving 7 bases of the junction unmatched. Per germline, CDR1 SGDLS and CDR2 YYNGEE. In nucleotides, the CDR3 is TGTGCCAGCAGTCAAACAGGGGGCGGAACTGAAGCTTTCTTT. Residues: CASSQTGGGTEAFF.

This clone occurred once. This chain uses TRBV6-5 with TRBJ2-2; D might be TRBD2 (6 bases). Germline CDR1 MNHEY, CDR2 SVGAGI. V shed 4 bases and J shed 5 bases, with 14 bases lying between them. This CDR3 contains 15 residues. CDR3 region: CASSFYGRGTGELFF. CDR3 coding DNA: TGTGCCAGCAGTTTTTACGGGAGAGGGACCGGGGAGCTGTTTTTT.

J is TRBJ2-2 and V is TRBV7-8; 7 nucleotides align to TRBD1. Trimming removed 4 bases from V and 1 base from J; junction bases left unmatched: 6. Germline CDR1 SGHVS, CDR2 FQNEAQ. The CDR3 runs to 16 residues. CDR3 coding DNA: TGTGCCAGCAGCTCGAGCAGGACAGGGAACACCGGGGAGCTGTTTTTT. Translation gives CASSSSRTGNTGELFF.